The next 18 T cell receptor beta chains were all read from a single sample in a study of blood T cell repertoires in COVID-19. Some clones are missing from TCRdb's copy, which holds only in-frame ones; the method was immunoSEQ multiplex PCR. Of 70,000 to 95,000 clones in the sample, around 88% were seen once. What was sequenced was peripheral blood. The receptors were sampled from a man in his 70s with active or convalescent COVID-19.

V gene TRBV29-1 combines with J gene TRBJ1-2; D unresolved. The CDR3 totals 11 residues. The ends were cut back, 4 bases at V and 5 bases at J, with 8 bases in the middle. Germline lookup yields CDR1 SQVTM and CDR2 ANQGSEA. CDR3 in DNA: TGCAGCGTTGTTACAGCTTATGGCTACACCTTC. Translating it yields CSVVTAYGYTF.

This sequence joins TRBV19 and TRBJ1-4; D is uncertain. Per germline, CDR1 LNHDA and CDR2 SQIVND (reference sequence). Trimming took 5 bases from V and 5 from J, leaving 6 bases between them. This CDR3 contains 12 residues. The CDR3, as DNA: TGTGCCAGTAGTCTCCGGAATGAAAAACTGTTTTTT. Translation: CASSLRNEKLFF. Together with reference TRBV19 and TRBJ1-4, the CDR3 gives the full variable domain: DGGITQSPKYLFRKEGQNVTLSCEQNLNHDAMYWYRQDPGQGLRLIYYSQIVNDFQKGDIAEGYSVSREKKESFPLTVTSAQKNPTAFYLCASSLRNEKLFFGSGTQLSVL.

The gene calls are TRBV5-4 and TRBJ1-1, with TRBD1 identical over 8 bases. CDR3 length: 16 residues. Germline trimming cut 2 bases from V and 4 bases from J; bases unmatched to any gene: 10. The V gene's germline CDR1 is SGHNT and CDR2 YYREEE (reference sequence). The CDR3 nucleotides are TGTGCCAGCAGCTTAAGTCAGGGGGCTACTGGCACTGAAGCTTTCTTT. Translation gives CASSLSQGATGTEAFF.

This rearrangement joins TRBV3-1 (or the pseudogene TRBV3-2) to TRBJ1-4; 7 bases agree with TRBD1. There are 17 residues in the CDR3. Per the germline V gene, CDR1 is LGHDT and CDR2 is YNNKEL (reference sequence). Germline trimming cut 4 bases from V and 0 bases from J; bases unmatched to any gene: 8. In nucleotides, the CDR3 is TGTGCCAGCAGCCCTGACAGGGTCTCAACAACTAATGAAAAACTGTTTTTT. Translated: CASSPDRVSTTNEKLFF.

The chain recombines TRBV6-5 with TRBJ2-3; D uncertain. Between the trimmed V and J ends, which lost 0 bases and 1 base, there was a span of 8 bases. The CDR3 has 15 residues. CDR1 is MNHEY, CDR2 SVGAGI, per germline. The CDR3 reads CASSYSDSRTDTQYF. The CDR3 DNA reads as TGTGCCAGCAGTTACTCGGATAGCCGCACAGATACGCAGTATTTT.

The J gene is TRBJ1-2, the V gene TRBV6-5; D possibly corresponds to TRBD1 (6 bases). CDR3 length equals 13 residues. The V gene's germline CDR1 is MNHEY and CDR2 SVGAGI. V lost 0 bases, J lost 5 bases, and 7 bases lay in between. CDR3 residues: CASSYSRGYGYTF. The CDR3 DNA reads TGTGCCAGCAGTTACTCGAGGGGGTATGGCTACACCTTC.

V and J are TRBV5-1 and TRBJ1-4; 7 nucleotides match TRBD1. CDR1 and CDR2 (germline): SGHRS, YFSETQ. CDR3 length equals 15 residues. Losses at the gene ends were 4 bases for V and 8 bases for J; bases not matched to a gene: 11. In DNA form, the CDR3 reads TGCGCCAGCAGCCCCCAAGACAGGGAACGGGAAAAACTGTTTTTT. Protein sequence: CASSPQDREREKLFF.

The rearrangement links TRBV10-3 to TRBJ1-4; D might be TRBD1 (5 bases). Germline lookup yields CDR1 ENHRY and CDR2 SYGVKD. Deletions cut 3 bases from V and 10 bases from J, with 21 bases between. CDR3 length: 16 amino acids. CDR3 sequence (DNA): TGTGCCATCAGTGACCTTGCTGCCGCTCAGGGAGGAAAACTGTTTTTT. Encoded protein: CAISDLAAAQGGKLFF.

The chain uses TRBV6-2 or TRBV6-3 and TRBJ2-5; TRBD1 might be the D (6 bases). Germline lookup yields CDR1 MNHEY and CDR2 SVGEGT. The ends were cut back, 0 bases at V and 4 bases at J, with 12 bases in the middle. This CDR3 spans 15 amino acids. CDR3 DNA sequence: TGTGCCAGCAGTTACTCGAACCCCAGGGGAGAGACCCAGTACTTC. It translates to CASSYSNPRGETQYF.

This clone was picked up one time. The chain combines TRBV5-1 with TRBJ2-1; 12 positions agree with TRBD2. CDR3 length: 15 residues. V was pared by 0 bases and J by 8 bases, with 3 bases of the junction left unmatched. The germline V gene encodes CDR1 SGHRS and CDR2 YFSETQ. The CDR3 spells CASSLGLAGAYEQFF. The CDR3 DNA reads TGCGCCAGCAGCTTGGGACTAGCGGGAGCCTATGAGCAGTTCTTC.

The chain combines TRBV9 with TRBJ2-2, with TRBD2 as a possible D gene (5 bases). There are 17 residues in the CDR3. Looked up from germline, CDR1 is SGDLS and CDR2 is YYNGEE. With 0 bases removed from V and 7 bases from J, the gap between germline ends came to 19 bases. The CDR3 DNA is TGTGCCAGCAGCGTAGGGGAGACCGGATCGACGATCGGGGAGCTGTTTTTT. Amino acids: CASSVGETGSTIGELFF.

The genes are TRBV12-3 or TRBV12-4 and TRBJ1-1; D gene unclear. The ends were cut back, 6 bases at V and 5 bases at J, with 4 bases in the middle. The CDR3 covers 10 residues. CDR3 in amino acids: CASSPTEAFF. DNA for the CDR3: TGTGCCAGCAGCCCAACTGAAGCTTTCTTT.

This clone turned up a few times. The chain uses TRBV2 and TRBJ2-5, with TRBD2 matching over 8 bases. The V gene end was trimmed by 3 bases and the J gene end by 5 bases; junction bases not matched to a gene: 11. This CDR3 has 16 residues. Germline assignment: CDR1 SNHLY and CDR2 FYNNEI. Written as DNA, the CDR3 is TGTGCCAGCAGTGATCGGGAGGGCCCCACGTATGAGACCCAGTACTTC. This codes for CASSDREGPTYETQYF.

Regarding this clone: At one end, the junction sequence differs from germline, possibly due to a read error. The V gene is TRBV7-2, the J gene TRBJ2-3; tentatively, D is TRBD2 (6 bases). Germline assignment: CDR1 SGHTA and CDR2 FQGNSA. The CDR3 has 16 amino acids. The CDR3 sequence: CASRLGTGVSTDTQYF. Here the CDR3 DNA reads TGTGCCAGCAGATTAGGGACGGGAGTTAGCACAGATACGCAGTATTTT.

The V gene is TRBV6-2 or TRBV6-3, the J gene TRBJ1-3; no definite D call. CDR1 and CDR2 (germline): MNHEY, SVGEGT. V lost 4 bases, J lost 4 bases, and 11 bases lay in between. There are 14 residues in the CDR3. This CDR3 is CASSSTESGNTIYF. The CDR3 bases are TGTGCCAGCAGTTCCACAGAATCCGGAAACACCATATATTTT.

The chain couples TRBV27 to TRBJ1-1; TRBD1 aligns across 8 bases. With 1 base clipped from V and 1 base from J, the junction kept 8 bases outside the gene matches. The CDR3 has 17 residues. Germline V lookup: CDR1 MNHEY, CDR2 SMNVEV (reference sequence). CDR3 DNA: TGTGCCAGCAGTTTATTGTCCTGGGGGACAGGGAACACTGAAGCTTTCTTT. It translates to CASSLLSWGTGNTEAFF.

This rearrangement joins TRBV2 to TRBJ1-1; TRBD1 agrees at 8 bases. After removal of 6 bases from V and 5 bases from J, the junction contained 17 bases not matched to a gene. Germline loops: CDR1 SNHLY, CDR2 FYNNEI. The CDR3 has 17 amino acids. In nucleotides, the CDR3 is TGTGCCAGCAGCCCCGGGGGGTTAACAGGGGGTTGGACTGAAGCTTTCTTT. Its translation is CASSPGGLTGGWTEAFF.

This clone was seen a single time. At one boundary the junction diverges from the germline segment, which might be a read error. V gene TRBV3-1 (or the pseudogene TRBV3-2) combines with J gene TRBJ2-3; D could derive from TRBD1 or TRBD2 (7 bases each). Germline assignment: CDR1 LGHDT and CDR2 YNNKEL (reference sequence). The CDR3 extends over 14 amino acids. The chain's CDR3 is CASRGGPSTDTQYF. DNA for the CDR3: TGTGCAAGCAGGGGGGGGCCTAGCACAGATACGCAGTATTTT.